A single sample gave rise to the 15 T cell receptor beta chains below, sequenced in a study of T cell responses to AZD1222 COVID-19 vaccine. Sequencing used immunoSEQ multiplex PCR; TCRdb keeps in-frame clones, though not all of them. The profile shows about 85,000 clones, about 90% of them singletons. The sequencing here drew on peripheral blood, taken on day 0 of AZD1222 vaccination. These receptors all come from an adult in good health.

J is TRBJ2-5 and V is TRBV7-2; 13 nucleotides line up with TRBD2. After removal of 3 bases from V and 4 bases from J, the junction contained 11 bases not matched to a gene. Germline loops: CDR1 SGHTA, CDR2 FQGNSA. This CDR3 has 18 amino acids. CDR3 sequence reads: CASSFTPTSGRAGETQYF. CDR3 in DNA: TGTGCCAGCAGCTTCACCCCTACTAGCGGGAGGGCCGGAGAGACCCAGTACTTC.

The CDR3, as DNA: TGCGCCAGCAGCACGGGGGACAACCTAACTAATGAAAAACTGTTTTTT. This codes for CASSTGDNLTNEKLFF. The chain couples TRBV5-1 to TRBJ1-4; possibly TRBD1 for D (6 bases). Germline V gene sequence: CDR1 SGHRS, CDR2 YFSETQ. The V end was cut by 4 bases, the J end by 1 base, with 14 bases between. The CDR3 runs to 16 residues.

V usage is TRBV21-1 and J usage is TRBJ1-6. TRBV21-1 is a known pseudogene. This CDR3 has 14 amino acids. The chain's CDR3 is CASSNAVKDSPLHF. DNA of the CDR3: TGTGCCAGCAGCAATGCGGTTAAGGATTCACCCCTCCACTTT.

The chain employs TRBV5-5 and TRBJ2-7; D ambiguous. Trimming left V 1 base short and J 2 bases short, with 10 bases between. CDR1 is SGHKS and CDR2 is YYEKEE in the germline V gene (reference sequence). The CDR3 totals 14 residues. This CDR3 is CASSLRQAAYEQYF. In DNA form, the CDR3 reads TGTGCCAGCAGCTTGCGGCAGGCAGCCTACGAGCAGTACTTC.

This clone appeared a single time. The chain carries TRBV7-2 and TRBJ1-5; 8 bases line up with TRBD1. After removal of 1 base from V and 6 bases from J, the junction contained 5 bases not matched to a gene. The CDR3 loop spans 15 amino acids. The germline V gene has CDR1 SGHTA and CDR2 FQGNSA. Written as DNA, the CDR3 is TGTGCCAGCAGCTTAGTGGCAGGGGGCGGTCAGCCCCAGCATTTT. This encodes CASSLVAGGGQPQHF.

The genes are TRBV18 and TRBJ2-3; possibly TRBD1 for D (6 bases). This CDR3 contains 14 residues. Germline V lookup: CDR1 KGHSH, CDR2 LQKENI. Trimming pared 6 bases from V and 5 bases from J, leaving 15 bases between. The DNA of the CDR3 is TGTGCCAGCTCCCCTGGTCAGGGGCAAGATACGCAGTATTTT. Translating gives CASSPGQGQDTQYF.

The V and J genes are TRBV19 and TRBJ1-5; D gene unclear. Germline V gene sequence: CDR1 LNHDA, CDR2 SQIVND (reference sequence). Trimming removed 5 bases from V and 1 base from J, with 12 bases in between. CDR3 size: 15 residues. The CDR3 reads CASSPPGWSNQPQHF. The CDR3 nucleotides read TGTGCCAGTAGTCCCCCCGGATGGAGCAATCAGCCCCAGCATTTT.

The chain couples TRBV18 to TRBJ2-3; 9 nucleotides line up with TRBD2. This CDR3 contains 17 residues. Germline V lookup: CDR1 KGHSH, CDR2 LQKENI. V gave up 3 bases and J gave up 2 bases; unmatched junction bases: 9. The CDR3 spells CASSPLAGTSLTDTQYF. The CDR3 DNA sequence: TGTGCCAGCTCACCTCTCGCCGGGACTAGCCTCACAGATACGCAGTATTTT.

The rearrangement uses TRBV19 and TRBJ2-7; unclear D gene. The CDR3 contains 13 residues. V lost 9 bases and J lost 3, with 15 bases in between. CDR1 and CDR2 (germline): LNHDA, SQIVND (reference sequence). This CDR3 is CASSPQKFYEQYF. DNA of the CDR3: TGTGCCAGCTCGCCACAGAAATTCTACGAGCAGTACTTC.

This chain links TRBV7-8 with TRBJ1-4; 7 bases line up with TRBD1. Per the germline V gene, CDR1 is SGHVS and CDR2 is FQNEAQ. This CDR3 region has 20 residues. V lost 1 base, J lost 0 bases, and 14 bases stayed unmatched. CDR3 DNA sequence: TGTGCCAGCAGCTTAGTTCCCACTGCGGGACAGAGAGCAACTAATGAAAAACTGTTTTTT. Amino acids: CASSLVPTAGQRATNEKLFF.

The chain links TRBV9 to TRBJ1-6, with TRBD1 matching 8 bases. The V and J ends lost 4 bases and 10 bases, in that order; junction bases with no gene match: 10. Germline CDR1 reads SGDLS; CDR2 reads YYNGEE. The CDR3 sequence is 15 residues long. In nucleotides, the CDR3 is TGTGCCAGCAGCCCGACAGGGGCTTACCGGTCACCCCTCCACTTT. Its protein product is CASSPTGAYRSPLHF. The full variable domain, its missing parts supplied by reference TRBV9 and TRBJ1-6, is DSGVTQTPKHLITATGQRVTLRCSPRSGDLSVYWYQQSLDQGLQFLIQYYNGEERAKGNILERFSAQQFPDLHSELNLSSLELGDSALYFCASSPTGAYRSPLHFGNGTRLTVT.

This clone has more than one count but fewer than ten. V usage is TRBV5-4 and J usage is TRBJ1-1; D gene unclear. V gave up 0 bases and J gave up 6 bases, with 18 bases separating them. From germline, CDR1 is SGHNT and CDR2 YYREEE (reference sequence). CDR3 length equals 16 residues. DNA of the CDR3: TGTGCCAGCAGCTTGGTTCCCACTCCCCTGGGTCCTGAAGCTTTCTTT. Its translation: CASSLVPTPLGPEAFF.

The gene calls are TRBV12-3 or TRBV12-4 and TRBJ1-4; unclear D gene. The CDR3 sequence is 13 residues long. The ends were cut back, 5 bases at V and 7 bases at J, with 11 bases in the middle. This CDR3 reads CASSRTAIEKLFF. The DNA of the CDR3 is TGTGCCAGCAGTCGGACTGCAATTGAAAAACTGTTTTTT.

The chain joins TRBV11-2 to TRBJ2-3; D is undetermined. The V end lost 5 bases, the J end lost 3 bases, and 18 bases lay between the germline ends. In germline, CDR1 is SGHAT, CDR2 FQNNGV. There are 16 residues in the CDR3. The CDR3 DNA reads as TGTGCCAGCAGCGCGCCTCTCACGGTTGGGACAGATACGCAGTATTTT. Its translation: CASSAPLTVGTDTQYF.

The rearrangement uses TRBV27 and TRBJ2-7, with D perhaps TRBD1 or TRBD2 (5 bases each). The CDR3 has 15 amino acids. The germline gives CDR1 MNHEY, CDR2 SMNVEV (reference sequence). Trimming left V 3 bases short and J 3 bases short, with 15 bases between. CDR3 DNA: TGTGCCAGCAGTTTTAGGGACCATATAAACTACGAGCAGTACTTC. Protein: CASSFRDHINYEQYF.